These 30 T cell receptor beta chains were all obtained from the same sample, sequenced in a study of immune cell composition in non-small cell lung cancer. Only in-frame clones appear in the TCRdb table, and some are missing; sequencing was by immunoSEQ multiplex PCR. The data hold some 2,700 clones, with 82% observed a single time. Sequencing was performed on lung tumor tissue. Receptors originate from a human donor with non-small cell lung cancer.

This clone was counted between two and nine times. This chain uses TRBV23-1 with TRBJ1-2; 12 bases fit TRBD1. TRBV23-1 has ORF status, its function being uncertain. The CDR3 has 16 residues. With V trimmed by 6 bases and J by 4 bases, 9 bases remained unmatched. The CDR3 spells CASSPKGQGAGYGYTF. CDR3 nucleotide sequence: TGCGCCAGCAGCCCAAAGGGACAGGGGGCTGGCTATGGCTACACCTTC.

The J gene is TRBJ2-6, the V gene TRBV29-1; tentatively, D is TRBD2 (5 bases). This CDR3 is 16 amino acids long. Trimming took off 4 bases at V and 0 bases at J, with 13 bases between the two ends. The germline V gene encodes CDR1 SQVTM and CDR2 ANQGSEA. CDR3 sequence reads: CSVGETADSGANVLTF. The CDR3 nucleotides are TGCAGCGTTGGGGAGACGGCGGACTCTGGGGCCAACGTCCTGACTTTC.

CDR3 nucleotide sequence: TGTGCCAGTCGTGATTCCGGGAGAAGCAATCAGCCCCAGCATTTT. This sequence encodes CASRDSGRSNQPQHF. The V gene is TRBV19, the J gene TRBJ1-5, with D unclear. V was clipped by 8 bases and J by 1 base, with 15 bases between them. This CDR3 comprises 15 residues. Germline loops: CDR1 LNHDA, CDR2 SQIVND (reference sequence).

This sequence joins TRBV9 and TRBJ2-5; D is possibly TRBD2 (6 bases). Between the trimmed V and J ends, which lost 4 bases and 5 bases, there was a span of 12 bases. The CDR3 runs 13 residues. Germline lookup yields CDR1 SGDLS and CDR2 YYNGEE. The CDR3 protein is CASSRTSSETQYF. The CDR3 DNA is TGTGCCAGCAGCCGAACTAGCTCGGAGACCCAGTACTTC.

This chain links TRBV6-1 with TRBJ2-5; D remains ambiguous. The germline gives CDR1 MNHNS, CDR2 SASEGT. The CDR3 runs to 14 residues. The V and J ends lost 4 bases and 5 bases respectively, with 14 bases between them. Written as DNA, the CDR3 is TGTGCCAGCAGTGGGTCTGTCGGTCTGGAGACCCAGTACTTC. Translated: CASSGSVGLETQYF.

The CDR3 DNA is TGTGCCAGCAGTGTACTAGCGGAGAACACCGGGGAGCTGTTTTTT. Translation: CASSVLAENTGELFF. J is TRBJ2-2 and V is TRBV6-4; 8 bases line up with TRBD2. CDR3 length: 15 residues. J lost 1 base, V lost 4 bases, and 2 bases had no gene match. The germline V gene has CDR1 MRHNA and CDR2 SNTAGT.

With regard to this clone: Within the sample, other DNA sequences also encode this same CDR3. The chain has TRBV6-5 and TRBJ1-5; possible D gene TRBD1, 5 bases. Germline V gene data show CDR1 as MNHEY and CDR2 as SVGAGI. This CDR3 has 15 residues. V was shortened by 0 bases and J by 4 bases, with 10 bases between the two germline ends. The CDR3 here is CASSYSQGRNQPQHF. CDR3 in DNA: TGTGCCAGCAGTTACTCGCAGGGAAGAAATCAGCCCCAGCATTTT.

The chain combines TRBV27 with TRBJ2-7, with D possibly being TRBD2 (6 bases). The CDR3 contains 16 residues. The germline V gene has CDR1 MNHEY and CDR2 SMNVEV (reference sequence). Trimming took 3 bases from V and 3 from J, leaving 18 bases between them. CDR3: CASSFLRGGNLYEQYF. As DNA, the CDR3 is TGTGCCAGCAGTTTCCTCCGAGGCGGGAATCTCTACGAGCAGTACTTC.

The V gene is TRBV14, the J gene TRBJ1-6, with D perhaps TRBD1 (6 bases). This CDR3 is 13 amino acids long. V gave up 4 bases and J gave up 11 bases, with 12 bases separating them. Per germline, CDR1 SGHDN and CDR2 FVKESK. CDR3 sequence: CASSPWTDTPLHF. CDR3 DNA sequence: TGTGCCAGCAGCCCTTGGACAGATACACCCCTCCACTTT.

The V call is TRBV5-6, the J call TRBJ2-1; D is perhaps TRBD1 (6 bases). Germline V CDR1 and CDR2: SGHDT, YYEEEE. The CDR3 extends over 12 amino acids. V was shortened by 5 bases and J by 8 bases, with 11 bases between the two germline ends. Written as DNA, the CDR3 is TGTGCCAGCAGTGGACAGAATTATGAGCAGTTCTTC. This encodes CASSGQNYEQFF.

J is TRBJ2-6 and V is TRBV15; D unresolved. The length of the CDR3 is 16 residues. Per the germline V gene, CDR1 is LNHNV and CDR2 is YYDKDF (reference sequence). V was clipped by 1 base and J by 0 bases, with 7 bases between them. CDR3 loop: CATSRVLSSGANVLTF. The CDR3 region has the DNA TGTGCCACCAGCAGAGTTCTTAGCTCTGGGGCCAACGTCCTGACTTTC.

V is TRBV2 and J is TRBJ2-2; a possible D gene is TRBD1 (7 bases). Trimming pared 6 bases from V and 4 bases from J, leaving 15 bases between. The CDR3 consists of 15 residues. Looked up from germline, CDR1 is SNHLY and CDR2 is FYNNEI. CDR3 amino acids: CASRVEGATTGELFF. In DNA form, the CDR3 reads TGTGCCAGCAGAGTGGAGGGGGCGACCACCGGGGAGCTGTTTTTT. Full variable domain (missing parts from reference TRBV2 and TRBJ2-2): EPEVTQTPSHQVTQMGQEVILRCVPISNHLYFYWYRQILGQKVEFLVSFYNNEISEKSEIFDDQFSVERPDGSNFTLKIRSTKLEDSAMYFCASRVEGATTGELFFGEGSRLTVL.

This chain links TRBV28 with TRBJ2-7, with TRBD1 identical over 7 bases. J lost 3 bases, V lost 7 bases, and 9 bases had no gene match. Per germline, CDR1 MDHEN and CDR2 SYDVKM. The CDR3 extends over 14 amino acids. CDR3 bases: TGTGCCAGCACCTTACGGGACAGCAACTACGAGCAGTACTTC. This encodes CASTLRDSNYEQYF. Based on the CDR3 plus reference TRBV28 and TRBJ2-7, the full variable domain is DVKVTQSSRYLVKRTGEKVFLECVQDMDHENMFWYRQDPGLGLRLIYFSYDVKMKEKGDIPEGYSVSREKKERFSLILESASTNQTSMYLCASTLRDSNYEQYFGPGTRLTVT.

This clone turned up a few times. This chain links TRBV6-5 with TRBJ1-2; D not resolved. The CDR3 consists of 15 residues. Germline CDR1 reads MNHEY; CDR2 reads SVGAGI. V lost 2 bases and J 8 bases, leaving 18 bases between the germline ends. The CDR3 spells CASSYTPGAGVGYTF. The CDR3 bases are TGTGCCAGCAGTTACACCCCGGGCGCGGGAGTGGGCTACACCTTC.

The chain couples TRBV10-3 to TRBJ1-2; D may be TRBD1 (6 bases). The germline V gene has CDR1 ENHRY and CDR2 SYGVKD. The CDR3 length is 12 residues. Trimming shortened V by 2 bases and J by 7 bases, and 8 bases separated the two germline ends. The CDR3 nucleotides are TGTGCCATCAGTGAGCCCAGGGGTGGCTACACCTTC. The encoded protein is CAISEPRGGYTF.

This rearrangement joins TRBV6-1 to TRBJ1-5; 7 positions match TRBD1. CDR1 MNHNS and CDR2 SASEGT come from the germline V gene. V trimming: 10 bases; J trimming: 4 bases; junction bases outside the gene matches: 7. This CDR3 region has 13 residues. CDR3 region: CATVTGWNQPQHF. DNA for the CDR3: TGTGCCACCGTGACAGGGTGGAATCAGCCCCAGCATTTT.

The rearrangement links TRBV23-1 to TRBJ1-6; D is perhaps TRBD1 (6 bases). TRBV23-1 is flagged as an ORF with uncertain function. Trimming took off 4 bases at V and 7 bases at J, with 17 bases between the two ends. This CDR3 has 16 amino acids. The CDR3 nucleotides read TGCGCCAGCAGTCCCGACCGGGACATAAGCAATTCACCCCTCCACTTT. It specifies CASSPDRDISNSPLHF.

The gene calls are TRBV10-3 and TRBJ2-7; 8 nucleotides align to TRBD1. This CDR3 has 15 amino acids. Germline-derived CDR1 and CDR2 are ENHRY and SYGVKD. Trimming removed 2 bases from V and 5 bases from J; junction bases left unmatched: 8. Here the CDR3 DNA reads TGTGCCATCAGTGAGATGGGCAGGGGGCGCGACGAGCAGTACTTC. This translates into CAISEMGRGRDEQYF.

The chain combines TRBV6-5 with TRBJ1-4; a possible D gene is TRBD1 (5 bases). Germline V gene data show CDR1 as MNHEY and CDR2 as SVGAGI. The CDR3 extends over 15 amino acids. The V and J ends lost 6 bases and 1 base respectively, with 12 bases between them. The CDR3 DNA follows: TGTGCCAGCAGCCTCGGGGGTCAAACTAATGAAAAACTGTTTTTT. This translates into CASSLGGQTNEKLFF.

This clone appeared a single time. V and J are TRBV30 and TRBJ2-1; 7 nucleotides agree with TRBD1. V lost 0 bases to trimming and J lost 13 bases; unmatched junction nucleotides: 6. The CDR3 covers 12 residues. The V gene's germline CDR1 is GTSNPN and CDR2 SVGIG (reference sequence). The CDR3, as DNA: TGTGCCTGGAGTGTACAGGGGCTAGAACAGTTCTTC. As protein: CAWSVQGLEQFF.

In its sample, this clone was seen once. The gene calls are TRBV15 and TRBJ1-4, with D hard to call. This CDR3 spans 14 amino acids. CDR1 is LNHNV, CDR2 YYDKDF, per germline (reference sequence). V was clipped by 8 bases and J by 1 base, with 11 bases between them. The CDR3: CATSPGGTNEKLFF. Here the CDR3 DNA reads TGTGCCACCTCCCCCGGAGGAACTAATGAAAAACTGTTTTTT.

This chain connects TRBV6-5 to TRBJ2-5, with TRBD2 identical over 13 bases. The closer fit of TRBJ2-7 to the DNA end suggests the J call may be wrong. The CDR3 loop spans 15 amino acids. The germline CDR1 and CDR2 sequences are MNHEY and SVGAGI. The CDR3 loop reads CASSRGLAGVYEQYF. CDR3 sequence (DNA): TGTGCCAGCAGTCGAGGACTAGCGGGAGTCTACGAGCAGTACTTC.

This clone ranks as large. The V gene is TRBV27, the J gene TRBJ2-3, with D unclear. The V gene's germline CDR1 is MNHEY and CDR2 SMNVEV (reference sequence). This CDR3 region has 13 residues. V shed 5 bases and J shed 7 bases, with 13 bases lying between them. In DNA form, the CDR3 reads TGTGCCAGCAGTCCCCGCGCCCTCCATACGCAGTATTTT. Its protein is CASSPRALHTQYF.

The chain couples TRBV2 to TRBJ1-1; D unresolved. CDR1 SNHLY and CDR2 FYNNEI come from the germline V gene. Deletions cut 8 bases from V and 5 bases from J, with 15 bases between. This CDR3 has 13 amino acids. CDR3 region: CASDEGAGTEAFF. The CDR3 coding sequence is TGTGCCAGCGATGAGGGCGCGGGGACTGAAGCTTTCTTT. Full variable domain (missing parts from reference TRBV2 and TRBJ1-1): EPEVTQTPSHQVTQMGQEVILRCVPISNHLYFYWYRQILGQKVEFLVSFYNNEISEKSEIFDDQFSVERPDGSNFTLKIRSTKLEDSAMYFCASDEGAGTEAFFGQGTRLTVV.

This chain joins TRBV7-7 and TRBJ2-2, with TRBD1 matching 8 bases. The CDR3 has 14 residues. V was clipped by 5 bases and J by 6 bases; unmatched bases: 5. The germline CDR1 and CDR2 sequences are SSHAT and FNYEAQ (reference sequence). CDR3: CASSPTGGSGELFF. The CDR3 nucleotides are TGTGCCAGCAGCCCTACAGGGGGATCCGGGGAGCTGTTTTTT.

This clone appeared once. The rearrangement joins TRBV27 to TRBJ2-1; D remains ambiguous. In germline, CDR1 is MNHEY, CDR2 SMNVEV (reference sequence). V lost 2 bases to trimming and J lost 0 bases, with 5 bases between them. The CDR3 sequence is 14 residues long. CDR3 nucleotides: TGTGCCAGCAGTTTAGAGTTCTCCTACAATGAGCAGTTCTTC. Encoded protein: CASSLEFSYNEQFF.

This clone came up once. This chain uses TRBV6-5 with TRBJ2-6; 7 positions match TRBD1. Germline values: CDR1 MNHEY, CDR2 SVGAGI. This CDR3 has 15 residues. Trimming at V came to 6 bases and at J to 8 bases, leaving 10 bases not matched to a gene. The CDR3 nucleotides read TGTGCCAGCAGACGTACAGGGGCTATGCCCAACGTCCTGACTTTC. Residues: CASRRTGAMPNVLTF.

This clone was seen only a few times. The J gene is TRBJ2-7, the V gene TRBV5-1; 7 bases are shared with TRBD2. The CDR3 runs 14 residues. After removal of 2 bases from V and 5 bases from J, the junction contained 7 bases not matched to a gene. The germline V gene has CDR1 SGHRS and CDR2 YFSETQ. CDR3 amino acids: CASSLGSGEDEQYF. The CDR3 DNA reads as TGCGCCAGCAGCTTAGGCAGCGGGGAGGACGAGCAGTACTTC.

The rearrangement uses TRBV4-2 and TRBJ1-5, with TRBD1 as a possible D gene (6 bases). The V end was cut by 1 base, the J end by 2 bases, with 21 bases between. CDR3 length: 19 residues. Germline CDR1 reads LGHNA; CDR2 reads YNFKEQ. CDR3 DNA: TGTGCCAGCAGCCAAGCTGGGGGTGTACAGGGCGCTCGCAATCAGCCCCAGCATTTT. Its translation is CASSQAGGVQGARNQPQHF.

The chain recombines TRBV7-9 with TRBJ2-5, with 8 bases that match TRBD2. This CDR3 contains 14 residues. Germline V lookup: CDR1 SEHNR, CDR2 FQNEAQ (reference sequence). J was trimmed by 0 bases and V by 6 bases; bases with no gene match: 3. The CDR3 DNA sequence: TGTGCCAGCAGTTTTAGCGGGAACCAAGAGACCCAGTACTTC. It encodes CASSFSGNQETQYF.